This TCR beta chain was obtained from a study of blood T cell repertoires in COVID-19. CDR1 SGHNT and CDR2 YYREEE come from the germline V gene (reference sequence). The CDR3 contains 13 residues. J gave up 5 bases and V 5 bases, and 4 bases lay outside the gene matches. Sequencing used immunoSEQ multiplex PCR; TCRdb keeps in-frame clones, though not all of them. The sample yields under 350,000 clones, around 92% seen once. Participants came from some 26 US areas, aged roughly 18 to 95 years. Each participant's cohort was designated according to participant-reported clinical history. Among Cohort 3 donors, those recovered had two negative PCRs, clearance, or symptom resolution.

The clonotype was recovered from a woman aged 60 to 75 who had recovered from COVID-19. The material sequenced was PBMCs or T cells enriched from blood (not recorded which). This rearrangement joins TRBV5-4 to TRBJ2-1, with 7 positions matching TRBD2. CDR3 bases: TGTGCCAGCAGGGGAGGGCACAACAATGAGCAGTTCTTC. It is translated as CASRGGHNNEQFF.